By share, the clone carrying this TCR beta chain ranks as medium-sized. The antigen remains unidentified. Treatment noted: approximately nine-day PBMC culture with coronavirus spike peptide pools or control peptides (ViraFEST assay). Before the COVID-19 pandemic (2011-2018), CD4+ T cells were obtained from the unexposed donor. The record originates from a study of vaccination and CD4 T cells after COVID-19. Study in general: Post-COVID sampling occurred a median around 97 days after diagnosis (range 35 to 161).

With the Oncomine TCR Beta short-read assay, DNA from cultured CD4+ T cells was sequenced. In TCRdb, the PCR reads were re-called with MiXCR into one record per CDR3 protein. This sample carries over a thousand distinct CDR3 sequences, approximately 20% of them seen once, and the ten largest clones take approximately 65%. The V gene's germline CDR1 is MGHDK and CDR2 SYGVNS. This CDR3 contains 15 residues. Trimming took 6 bases from V and 0 from J, leaving 14 bases between them. This chain uses TRBV25-1 with TRBJ2-5; TRBD1 or TRBD2 may be the D gene (5 bases each). Material: CD4+ T cells from blood, cultured in vitro. This receptor was taken from a human donor in good health. This CDR3 reads CASSSGRQYQETQYF. The CDR3 DNA is TGTGCCAGCAGCTCGGGACGGCAATACCAAGAGACCCAGTACTTC.